This T cell receptor beta chain was obtained from a study of T cells expressing NK-cell markers. A remark on this clonotype: Its antigen remains unidentified.

After re-calling the 5' RACE reads, TCRdb lists one entry per CDR3 protein, DNA absent. This repertoire includes about 380,000 distinct CDR3 sequences. Study-wide findings and caveats: Six or seven donors had dominant NKG2C+ clonotypes that comprised about 1.0-7.0% of their CD8+ T cells. Topping the CD3+CD56-NKG2C+ fraction as well were these clonotypes, in a few donors.

CDR1 SGHTA and CDR2 FQGTGA come from the germline V gene. This CDR3 has 13 amino acids. The sequence derives from a man between 18 and 69 years old in good health. The specimen was blood T cells: a sorted CD56 or NKG2C T cell subset, CD4+ or CD8+ T cells, or bulk PBMC T cells (not recorded which). The chain uses TRBV7-3 and TRBJ2-2. CDR3 in amino acids: CASSSAVTGELFF. Filled out from reference TRBV7-3 and TRBJ2-2, the complete variable domain reads GAGVSQTPSNKVTEKGKYVELRCDPISGHTALYWYRQSLGQGPEFLIYFQGTGAADDSGLPNDRFFAVRPEGSVSTLKIQRTERGDSAVYLCASSSAVTGELFFGEGSRLTVL.